The 18 T cell receptor beta chains below all came from one sample that was sequenced in a study of blood T cell repertoires in COVID-19. This table comes from immunoSEQ multiplex PCR, and its TCRdb copy is limited to in-frame clones, with some not included. Among 150,000 to 200,000 clones listed, approximately 83% were seen once. Source material: peripheral blood. The source is a human donor in a cohort sampled during active COVID-19.

This clone was seen more than once but under ten times. This chain uses TRBV15 with TRBJ2-7; D perhaps matches TRBD2 (6 bases). Looked up from germline, CDR1 is LNHNV and CDR2 is YYDKDF (reference sequence). Trimming removed 2 bases from V and 0 bases from J, with 14 bases in between. The CDR3 is 16 residues long. CDR3 in amino acids: CATSRPPSESSYEQYF. The CDR3 DNA follows: TGTGCCACCAGCAGACCCCCTAGCGAAAGCTCCTACGAGCAGTACTTC.

J is TRBJ1-4 and V is TRBV7-9; D possibly corresponds to TRBD1 (5 bases). The germline V gene has CDR1 SEHNR and CDR2 FQNEAQ (reference sequence). This CDR3 comprises 14 residues. V lost 1 base, J lost 5 bases, and 8 bases lay in between. For the CDR3, the DNA is TGTGCCAGCAGCTTAGTTGGGGCAAATGAAAAACTGTTTTTT. This sequence encodes CASSLVGANEKLFF. Filled out from reference TRBV7-9 and TRBJ1-4, the complete variable domain reads DTGVSQNPRHKITKRGQNVTFRCDPISEHNRLYWYRQTLGQGPEFLTYFQNEAQLEKSRLLSDRFSAERPKGSFSTLEIQRTEQGDSAMYLCASSLVGANEKLFFGSGTQLSVL.

The gene calls are TRBV25-1 and TRBJ2-1, with D uncertain. The CDR3 spans 14 residues. The V gene lost 3 bases and the J gene lost 5 bases, with 11 bases spanning the gap. Germline V CDR1 and CDR2: MGHDK, SYGVNS. The CDR3 nucleotides are TGTGCCAGCAGTGACGCGACATTTCACAATGAGCAGTTCTTC. Translated, it gives CASSDATFHNEQFF.

The chain links TRBV3-1 (or the pseudogene TRBV3-2) to TRBJ2-7, with 7 positions matching TRBD1. The CDR3 spans 17 residues. The V and J ends lost 3 bases and 0 bases, in that order; junction bases with no gene match: 11. Germline V gives CDR1 LGHDT, CDR2 YNNKEL (reference sequence). The CDR3 coding sequence is TGTGCCAGCAGCCACGCAGGCGACAGGGTTGGCTCCTACGAGCAGTACTTC. It is translated as CASSHAGDRVGSYEQYF.

The chain is built from TRBV6-4 and TRBJ2-7; D is unresolved. The CDR3 totals 15 residues. Germline lookup yields CDR1 MRHNA and CDR2 SNTAGT. The V and J ends lost 4 bases and 2 bases respectively, with 15 bases between them. The CDR3 DNA reads as TGTGCCAGCAGTGTTGGTCCAGGCGATACCTACGAGCAGTACTTC. This sequence encodes CASSVGPGDTYEQYF.

This rearrangement joins TRBV3-1 (or the pseudogene TRBV3-2) to TRBJ2-7; 7 bases align to TRBD1. V dropped 4 bases and J dropped 2; count of bases not matched to a gene: 5. There are 14 residues in the CDR3. Per the germline V gene, CDR1 is LGHDT and CDR2 is YNNKEL (reference sequence). The CDR3 sequence is CASSPMQGAYEQYF. The CDR3 DNA reads TGTGCCAGCAGCCCTATGCAGGGGGCCTACGAGCAGTACTTC.

This clone was picked up a small number of times. This rearrangement joins TRBV5-1 to TRBJ1-3, with D possibly being TRBD1 (6 bases). The V and J ends lost 4 bases and 3 bases respectively, with 14 bases between them. This CDR3 contains 15 residues. CDR1 and CDR2 (germline): SGHRS, YFSETQ. In DNA, the CDR3 is TGCGCCAGCAGCGACCTTGGGGACATTGGAAACACCATATATTTT. This sequence encodes CASSDLGDIGNTIYF.

The chain recombines TRBV4-2 with TRBJ2-2; 9 nucleotides line up with TRBD1. Trimming removed 3 bases from V and 4 bases from J; junction bases left unmatched: 6. CDR3 length equals 16 residues. Germline CDR1 and CDR2: LGHNA and YNFKEQ. This CDR3 reads CASSHPGTGTTGELFF. In DNA form, the CDR3 reads TGTGCCAGCAGCCACCCCGGGACAGGGACCACCGGGGAGCTGTTTTTT.

This clone was recorded once. The CDR3 nucleotides read TGTGCCAGCAGCCGAGAGGCTTGGGGCGGGGGTGAGCAGTTCTTC. It specifies CASSREAWGGGEQFF. The chain carries TRBV7-8 and TRBJ2-1; 7 bases fit TRBD2. This CDR3 comprises 15 residues. J lost 9 bases, V lost 5 bases, and 13 bases had no gene match. Germline V gene lookup returns CDR1 SGHVS and CDR2 FQNEAQ.

As DNA, the CDR3 is TGTGCCAGCAGCGAACAGGGAGTTCTAACTGAAGCTTTCTTT. Encoded protein: CASSEQGVLTEAFF. The gene calls are TRBV14 and TRBJ1-1, with a possible D match to TRBD1 (6 bases). The CDR3 covers 14 residues. Germline V gene lookup returns CDR1 SGHDN and CDR2 FVKESK. The V end lost 5 bases, the J end lost 5 bases, and 15 bases lay between the germline ends.

The rearrangement joins TRBV11-1 to TRBJ2-7; TRBD1 agrees at 10 bases. Germline CDR1 and CDR2: SGHAT and FQDESV (reference sequence). This CDR3 contains 14 residues. V lost 5 bases to trimming and J lost 4 bases; unmatched junction nucleotides: 5. The CDR3 DNA reads TGTGCCAGCAGCCCAGACAGGGGGCTTTACGAGCAGTACTTC. It codes for CASSPDRGLYEQYF.

V is TRBV27 and J is TRBJ2-7, with 8 bases fitting TRBD2. Trimming took 11 bases from V and 3 from J; bases not matched to a gene: 3. CDR3 length: 11 residues. The germline CDR1 and CDR2 sequences are MNHEY and SMNVEV (reference sequence). The CDR3 sequence is CAARGGYEQYF. The CDR3 DNA sequence: TGTGCCGCCCGGGGGGGCTACGAGCAGTACTTC.

This CDR3 reads CASSLRGGAYEQFF. CDR3 nucleotides: TGTGCCAGCAGCCTCCGCGGGGGGGCCTATGAGCAGTTCTTC. The V gene is TRBV6-5, the J gene TRBJ2-1; 9 positions agree with TRBD2. V shed 6 bases, J shed 8 bases, and the junction held 8 bases outside the gene matches. CDR1 MNHEY and CDR2 SVGAGI come from the germline V gene. This CDR3 spans 14 amino acids.

The V call is TRBV6-4, the J call TRBJ1-2; D call uncertain. Per the germline V gene, CDR1 is MRHNA and CDR2 is SNTAGT. Trimming took off 5 bases at V and 4 bases at J, with 11 bases between the two ends. The CDR3 has 13 amino acids. The CDR3 DNA is TGTGCCAGCAGTCCCTCTGGAGTCTATGGCTACACCTTC. Protein product: CASSPSGVYGYTF.

The V call is TRBV18, the J call TRBJ2-2, with 10 bases aligning to TRBD1. The germline gives CDR1 KGHSH, CDR2 LQKENI. CDR3 length: 16 residues. V lost 5 bases, J lost 4 bases, and 7 bases stayed unmatched. The CDR3 reads CASSFGQGEITGELFF. Here the CDR3 DNA reads TGTGCCAGCTCATTTGGACAGGGGGAGATCACCGGGGAGCTGTTTTTT.

The chain couples TRBV7-9 to TRBJ2-1; possible D gene TRBD1, 5 bases. The CDR3 covers 18 residues. V lost 7 bases to trimming and J lost 9 bases, with 31 bases between them. From germline, CDR1 is SEHNR and CDR2 FQNEAQ (reference sequence). CDR3 DNA sequence: TGTGCCAGCACCAAACAGTCTTCGATTGTATTTACAAGGGGTGAGCAGTTCTTC. Amino acids: CASTKQSSIVFTRGEQFF.

This chain links TRBV4-3 with TRBJ1-1; D unclear. This CDR3 comprises 13 residues. V was trimmed by 4 bases and J by 6 bases, leaving 12 bases between them. Germline values: CDR1 LGHNA, CDR2 YSLEER. CDR3 bases: TGCGCCAGCAGCCGTGAGCAACAGTCTGAAGCTTTCTTT. Translation gives CASSREQQSEAFF.

The rearrangement links TRBV7-8 to TRBJ2-7, with 9 bases aligning to TRBD1. V lost 0 bases, J lost 6 bases, and 9 bases stayed unmatched. Germline values: CDR1 SGHVS, CDR2 FQNEAQ. This CDR3 has 16 residues. The CDR3, as DNA: TGTGCCAGCAGCTTAGCGCAGGGGACAGGGCTTCTCGAGCAGTACTTC. This codes for CASSLAQGTGLLEQYF.